This TCR beta chain was sequenced during a study of metastatic and nonmetastatic thyroid tumors. Study-wide context: Peripheral blood and tumor or nodule samples from malignant and benign thyroid patients were compared.

The CDR3 extends over 15 amino acids. CDR1 SNHLY and CDR2 FYNNEI come from the germline V gene. About this clone: The antigen is undetermined. At one end the junction does not follow the germline gene, possibly because of a read error.

How the authors handled the data: For papillary thyroid cancer, a distant-metastasis classifier was constructed from CDR3 differences observed across clinicopathological groups. TCRdb reanalyzed the PCR reads via MiXCR. What appears here as the V and J calls and clone size reflects TCRdb's work, not the paper's. Altogether some 40,000 clones are present, about 13% being singletons, with the ten largest covering 8% to 10%. Study observations and caveats: Benign nodules were reported to have significantly lower TCR beta diversity than malignant thyroid tumors, in blood and tumor.

Treatment of any kind had been given to no patient before thyroid surgery. This clonotype was sampled from a female donor with papillary thyroid cancer or a benign thyroid nodule (not recorded which). Some clones in this sample may be carry-over from other donors' samples. Sample: blood. V gene TRBV2 combines with J gene TRBJ2-3; D possibly corresponds to TRBD2 (5 bases). The CDR3 DNA follows: TGTCCCAGCACCGGAGGAGCACAAAGGCCAGATACGCAGTATTTT. This gives the protein CPSTGGAQRPDTQYF.